The rows below give T cell receptor beta chains drawn from one sample of a study of radiation and T cells in renal cell carcinoma. Clones were sequenced by immunoSEQ multiplex PCR, and TCRdb holds only the in-frame ones, with some missing. The sample holds 94,000 or so clones, about four fifths seen once. Sample: blood, taken from a patient whose treatment included radiotherapy and nephrectomy. The receptor set was obtained from a man aged 55-75 years with renal cell carcinoma. Each CDR3 is given with its conserved first and last residue. The D gene is left open where the match is weak. The size entry is marked missing in some rows and otherwise reads once, few, many or a size class.

size	V	D	J	length	CDR3	DNA
-	TRBV6-5	-	TRBJ1-4	12	CASGQRNEKLFF	TGTGCCAGCGGTCAGAGAAATGAAAAACTGTTTTTT
-	TRBV19	-	TRBJ1-2	14	CASSSLLPRYGYTF	TGTGCCAGTAGCTCCTTACTCCCCCGATATGGCTACACCTTC
-	TRBV15	TRBD1	TRBJ1-5	15	CATRVDRGHSQPQHF	TGTGCCACCAGGGTAGACAGGGGGCATAGTCAGCCCCAGCATTTT
-	TRBV29-1	TRBD2	TRBJ2-1	16	CSVATPAGLPLYPQFF	TGCAGCGTTGCGACACCGGCGGGACTACCTCTTTATCCCCAGTTCTTC
-	TRBV21-1	-	TRBJ2-5	17	CASSKTSGSLDGETQYF	TGTGCCAGCAGCAAAACTAGCGGGAGTTTGGATGGAGAGACCCAGTACTTC
-	TRBV6-1	-	TRBJ1-4	15	CASSTLRSGNEKLFF	TGTGCCAGCAGCACTCTCAGGAGTGGGAATGAAAAACTGTTTTTT
-	TRBV5-3	-	TRBJ2-5	13	CARSPGRVETQYF	TGTGCCAGAAGCCCCGGAAGGGTAGAGACCCAGTACTTC
-	TRBV7-8	-	TRBJ1-2	14	CASSFRGEESGYTF	TGTGCCAGCAGCTTTAGGGGGGAGGAAAGTGGCTACACCTTC
-	TRBV27	-	TRBJ1-5	14	CASSLGSGGQPQHF	TGTGCCAGCAGTTTAGGGTCAGGAGGTCAGCCCCAGCATTTT
-	TRBV6-5	-	TRBJ2-7	14	CASGGGRSTYEQYF	TGTGCCAGCGGGGGTGGCCGGAGCACCTACGAGCAGTACTTC
-	TRBV19	-	TRBJ1-5	15	CASSIGTRPNQPQHF	TGTGCCAGTAGTATAGGGACAAGGCCGAATCAGCCCCAGCATTTT
-	TRBV10-1	-	TRBJ2-2	12	CASSVTSGELFF	TGCGCCAGCAGTGTAACGTCCGGGGAGCTGTTTTTT
-	TRBV6-1	-	TRBJ2-1	12	CASTRGSNEQFF	TGTGCCAGTACTCGGGGGTCCAATGAGCAGTTCTTC
-	TRBV27	-	TRBJ1-3	14	CASSFRERGNTIYF	TGTGCCAGCAGTTTTAGGGAGAGGGGAAACACCATATATTTT
few	TRBV28	-	TRBJ2-7	15	CASSLSTGHQYEQYF	TGTGCCAGCAGTTTATCCACAGGGCATCAATACGAGCAGTACTTC
-	TRBV18	-	TRBJ2-1	17	CASSPGQLAGWDNEQFF	TGTGCCAGCTCACCGGGACAGTTAGCGGGCTGGGACAATGAGCAGTTCTTC
once	TRBV19	TRBD2	TRBJ2-5	15	CASSRTSGTQETQYF	TGTGCCAGTAGTAGAACTAGCGGGACCCAAGAGACCCAGTACTTC
-	TRBV10-3	-	TRBJ2-7	13	CAISPGTTYEQYF	TGTGCCATCAGTCCCGGGACAACCTACGAGCAGTACTTC
-	TRBV19	TRBD1	TRBJ2-1	17	CASSVDRTLSSYNEQFF	TGTGCCAGTAGTGTGGACAGGACTTTGAGCTCCTACAATGAGCAGTTCTTC
-	TRBV2	TRBD1	TRBJ2-6	17	CASSLLTGGAGANVLTF	TGTGCCAGCAGCTTATTAACAGGGGGCGCTGGGGCCAACGTCCTGACTTTC
-	TRBV4-1	TRBD1	TRBJ1-5	14	CASSSRTGDSPQHF	TGCGCCAGCAGCAGCCGGACAGGGGATTCGCCCCAGCATTTT
-	TRBV7-6	-	TRBJ2-3	17	CASSLEGGEGPTDTQYF	TGTGCCAGCAGCTTAGAGGGGGGGGAGGGCCCCACAGATACGCAGTATTTT
once	TRBV19	TRBD1	TRBJ2-1	17	CASSTPPGTGRYNEQFF	TGTGCCAGTAGTACCCCCCCCGGGACAGGGAGATACAATGAGCAGTTCTTC
once	TRBV7-9	TRBD1	TRBJ2-1	12	CATGDRYNEQFF	TGTGCCACTGGGGACAGGTACAATGAGCAGTTCTTC
-	TRBV7-9	TRBD1	TRBJ1-1	19	CASSLEVGTGRFMGTEAFF	TGTGCCAGCAGCTTAGAAGTGGGGACAGGGAGGTTTATGGGCACTGAAGCTTTCTTT
-	TRBV10-3	TRBD2	TRBJ2-1	16	CAIKGTSGRGGNEQFF	TGTGCCATCAAGGGGACTAGCGGGAGGGGAGGCAATGAGCAGTTCTTC
once	TRBV29-1	TRBD1	TRBJ2-7	13	CSVTTGGSYEQYF	TGCAGCGTTACGACAGGGGGCTCCTACGAGCAGTACTTC
-	TRBV5-5	-	TRBJ2-3	15	CASSHDGTSTDTQYF	TGTGCCAGCAGCCACGACGGAACTAGCACAGATACGCAGTATTTT
-	TRBV9	-	TRBJ2-7	15	CASSAGLAGSYEQYF	TGTGCCAGCAGCGCCGGTCTAGCCGGGTCCTACGAGCAGTACTTC
-	TRBV15	TRBD1	TRBJ1-2	14	CATSRDGTVDGYTF	TGTGCCACCAGCAGAGATGGGACAGTTGATGGCTACACCTTC
-	TRBV9	TRBD2	TRBJ2-7	15	CASGEGTSDPYEQYF	TGTGCCAGCGGGGAAGGGACTAGCGACCCCTACGAGCAGTACTTC
-	TRBV15	-	TRBJ2-3	16	CATSRDRGYGADTQYF	TGTGCCACCAGCAGAGATCGAGGGTACGGGGCAGATACGCAGTATTTT